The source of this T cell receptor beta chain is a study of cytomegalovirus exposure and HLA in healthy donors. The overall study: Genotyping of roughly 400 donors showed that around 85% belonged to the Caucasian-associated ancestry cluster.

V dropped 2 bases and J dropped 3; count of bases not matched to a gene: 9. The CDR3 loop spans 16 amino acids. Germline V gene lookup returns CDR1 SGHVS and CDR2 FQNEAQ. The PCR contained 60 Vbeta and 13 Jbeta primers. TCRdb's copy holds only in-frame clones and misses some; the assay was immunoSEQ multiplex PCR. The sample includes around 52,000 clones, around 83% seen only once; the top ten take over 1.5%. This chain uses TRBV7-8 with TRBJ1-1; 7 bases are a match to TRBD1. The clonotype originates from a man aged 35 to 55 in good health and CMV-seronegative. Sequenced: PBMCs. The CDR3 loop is CASSLTPGTAYTEAFF. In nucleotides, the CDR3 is TGTGCCAGCAGCTTAACCCCCGGGACAGCATACACTGAAGCTTTCTTT.